One sample yielded the 26 T cell receptor beta chains listed below, sequenced in a study of CXCR3-negative and CXCR3-positive naive CD8 T cells. The libraries of TRB cDNA were prepared using 5' RACE with UMI labels. TCRdb processed the 5' RACE reads again and assigns one entry to each CDR3 protein, with no DNA. The sample has more than 45,000 distinct CDR3 sequences. The sequenced sample was memory CD8+ T cells from blood. These receptor sequences come from a human donor in good health. Some clones in this sample may be carry-over from other donors' samples.

The V and J genes are TRBV20-1 and TRBJ1-1; TCRdb's D gene call, TRBD1, goes unchecked for lack of DNA. Germline values: CDR1 DFQATT, CDR2 SNEGSKA (reference sequence). This CDR3 has 13 amino acids. This CDR3 reads CSATTGVVTEAFF.

Here the CDR3 reads CATRTRGETQYF. The genes are TRBV7-6 and TRBJ2-5; the D call of TRBD2 rests on TCRdb alone, since no DNA is present to check it. CDR3 length: 12 residues. Germline V gene data show CDR1 as SGHVS and CDR2 as FNYEAQ.

This chain joins TRBV20-1 and TRBJ2-1. The germline gives CDR1 DFQATT, CDR2 SNEGSKA (reference sequence). The CDR3 covers 14 residues. The CDR3 reads CSARDQSSYNEQFF.

This chain joins TRBV9 and TRBJ2-7. This CDR3 spans 13 amino acids. Germline values: CDR1 SGDLS, CDR2 YYNGEE. CDR3: CASSVDNSYEQYF. The variable domain in full, with the rest retrieved from reference TRBV9 and TRBJ2-7, is DSGVTQTPKHLITATGQRVTLRCSPRSGDLSVYWYQQSLDQGLQFLIQYYNGEERAKGNILERFSAQQFPDLHSELNLSSLELGDSALYFCASSVDNSYEQYFGPGTRLTVT.

The genes are TRBV12-3 or TRBV12-4 and TRBJ2-7; without DNA, the TCRdb call of TRBD2 cannot be checked. The CDR3 loop spans 18 amino acids. This CDR3 reads CASSLAGLAGGLAYEQYF.

The V gene is TRBV7-2, the J gene TRBJ1-1; TCRdb names TRBD1, which stays unverified in the absence of DNA. Germline V CDR1 and CDR2: SGHTA, FQGNSA. CDR3 length equals 15 residues. The CDR3: CASSLDGGPNTEAFF.

The J gene is TRBJ1-1, the V gene TRBV20-1; TCRdb outputs TRBD1, but without DNA this stays unchecked. CDR3 length: 13 residues. From germline, CDR1 is DFQATT and CDR2 SNEGSKA (reference sequence). The CDR3 loop reads CSARGQGDTEAFF.

V usage is TRBV2 and J usage is TRBJ1-6; TCRdb returns TRBD1, unconfirmable since there is no DNA. In germline, CDR1 is SNHLY, CDR2 FYNNEI. This CDR3 is 14 amino acids long. The CDR3: CASSQTGGNSPLHF.

The rearrangement links TRBV6-4 to TRBJ2-2. The CDR3 covers 14 residues. The germline V gene encodes CDR1 MRHNA and CDR2 SNTAGT. The CDR3: CASSDRGDTGELFF.

The chain couples TRBV7-9 to TRBJ2-7; TCRdb's D call of TRBD1 is untestable without DNA. This CDR3 is 14 amino acids long. CDR1 and CDR2 (germline): SEHNR, FQNEAQ (reference sequence). CDR3 region: CASSRGDRSHEQYF.

The chain uses TRBV6-4 and TRBJ2-7; absent DNA, TCRdb's TRBD1 call cannot be checked. The germline V gene has CDR1 MRHNA and CDR2 SNTAGT. This CDR3 is 15 amino acids long. CDR3 residues: CASSPDRGPSYEQYF.

The gene calls are TRBV7-6 and TRBJ1-6; TCRdb designates TRBD1, a call that cannot be tested without DNA. This CDR3 is 17 amino acids long. In germline, CDR1 is SGHVS, CDR2 FNYEAQ. CDR3 region: CASSLEGQALYNSPLHF.

V gene TRBV7-9 combines with J gene TRBJ1-1. CDR1 is SEHNR, CDR2 FQNEAQ, per germline (reference sequence). The CDR3 runs to 12 residues. The chain's CDR3 is CTSSSGDTEAFF.

V and J are TRBV4-3 and TRBJ2-7; TCRdb designates TRBD1, a call that cannot be tested without DNA. Germline V gene sequence: CDR1 LGHNA, CDR2 YSLEER. The CDR3 contains 14 residues. This CDR3 is CASSQDNSLGEQYF.

This chain uses TRBV6-2 or TRBV6-3 with TRBJ2-7. This CDR3 contains 12 residues. Germline V lookup: CDR1 MNHEY, CDR2 SVGEGT. CDR3: CASSYYLDEQYF.

V usage is TRBV4-2 and J usage is TRBJ2-5; the D call of TRBD2 rests on TCRdb alone, since no DNA is present to check it. The CDR3 has 16 residues. Germline loops: CDR1 LGHNA, CDR2 YNFKEQ. This chain's CDR3 is CASSQESGGAGETKYF.

CDR3 protein: CASSSWTGNNEQFF. The chain carries TRBV5-5 and TRBJ2-1; the TCRdb D gene call, TRBD1, has no DNA to confirm it. CDR1 is SGHKS, CDR2 YYEKEE, per germline (reference sequence). This CDR3 is 14 amino acids long. The variable domain in full, completed from reference TRBV5-5 and TRBJ2-1, reads DAGVTQSPTHLIKTRGQQVTLRCSPISGHKSVSWYQQVLGQGPQFIFQYYEKEERGRGNFPDRFSARQFPNYSSELNVNALLLGDSALYLCASSSWTGNNEQFFGPGTRLTVL.

The chain is built from TRBV28 and TRBJ2-7. Germline loops: CDR1 MDHEN, CDR2 SYDVKM. This CDR3 is built from 12 residues. The CDR3 spells CASSFISYEQYF.

V is TRBV27 and J is TRBJ1-5. Germline V gene data show CDR1 as MNHEY and CDR2 as SMNVEV (reference sequence). CDR3 length equals 14 residues. The CDR3 here is CASSLEGTRQPQHF.

This chain links TRBV7-2 with TRBJ1-6. CDR1 is SGHTA, CDR2 FQGNSA, per germline. This CDR3 contains 14 residues. CDR3 residues: CASSFIRNNSPLHF.

The V call is TRBV7-6, the J call TRBJ2-1; TCRdb calls TRBD1, which cannot be checked without DNA. This CDR3 is 15 amino acids long. Germline V gene data show CDR1 as SGHVS and CDR2 as FNYEAQ. CDR3 sequence: CASSSGGEPYNEQFF.

The chain links TRBV7-2 to TRBJ1-4. There are 12 residues in the CDR3. The germline V gene encodes CDR1 SGHTA and CDR2 FQGNSA. This CDR3 reads CASSLGRQKLFF.

V and J are TRBV12-3 or TRBV12-4 and TRBJ1-5; the D gene TCRdb calls, TRBD1, cannot be checked with no DNA. The CDR3 contains 14 residues. The CDR3 loop reads CASRGEFSNQPQHF.

The rearrangement links TRBV4-2 to TRBJ2-1; TCRdb's D call of TRBD1 is untestable without DNA. Germline V gene data show CDR1 as LGHNA and CDR2 as YNFKEQ. The CDR3 loop spans 16 amino acids. The CDR3 here is CASSQDQGLGYNEQYF.

The chain combines TRBV20-1 with TRBJ2-1; the D gene TCRdb calls, TRBD1, cannot be checked with no DNA. The CDR3 extends over 13 amino acids. In germline, CDR1 is DFQATT, CDR2 SNEGSKA (reference sequence). CDR3 protein: CSAGRPDPREQFF.

The V call is TRBV27, the J call TRBJ2-1; TCRdb selects TRBD1, and the lack of DNA leaves this call unchecked. CDR1 and CDR2 (germline): MNHEY, SMNVEV (reference sequence). The CDR3 has 12 residues. The chain's CDR3 is CASSFRGNEQFF.